This T cell receptor beta chain comes out of a study of OX40 agonist ivuxolimab in advanced cancers. The protocol was immunoSEQ multiplex PCR, while the TCRdb copy is restricted to in-frame clones and leaves out a portion. Here the sample spans about 75,000 clones, around 90% being singletons. J gave up 3 bases and V 4 bases, and 2 bases lay outside the gene matches. CDR1 is MNHNS, CDR2 SASEGT, per germline. The CDR3 is made up of 13 amino acids. The chain joins TRBV6-1 to TRBJ2-7; TRBD1 aligns across 8 bases. The TCR sequence derives from an adult with an advanced solid tumor such as melanoma, head and neck, liver or kidney cancer. The sample here was CD4+ or CD8+ T cells sorted from blood, taken in a trial of the OX40 agonist ivuxolimab. The CDR3 region is CASSVGQVYEQYF. The CDR3, as DNA: TGTGCCAGCAGTGTGGGACAGGTCTACGAGCAGTACTTC.